This T cell receptor (beta chain) came from a study of blood T cell repertoires in COVID-19. Assay: immunoSEQ multiplex PCR; the TCRdb copy retains only in-frame clones and omits some. Of some 300,000 clones listed, around nine tenths are singletons. V shed 1 base and J shed 5 bases, with 14 bases lying between them. Germline V gene lookup returns CDR1 MGHRA and CDR2 YSYEKL. The CDR3 runs 15 residues. The rearrangement uses TRBV4-1 and TRBJ1-2; a possible D gene is TRBD1 (6 bases). The sample was PBMCs or T cells enriched from blood (not recorded which). This TCR derives from a woman aged 30 to 39 who had recovered from COVID-19. The CDR3 bases are TGCGCCAGCAGCCAAGCCGCTCAGGGGTTATATGGCTACACCTTC. Protein sequence: CASSQAAQGLYGYTF.